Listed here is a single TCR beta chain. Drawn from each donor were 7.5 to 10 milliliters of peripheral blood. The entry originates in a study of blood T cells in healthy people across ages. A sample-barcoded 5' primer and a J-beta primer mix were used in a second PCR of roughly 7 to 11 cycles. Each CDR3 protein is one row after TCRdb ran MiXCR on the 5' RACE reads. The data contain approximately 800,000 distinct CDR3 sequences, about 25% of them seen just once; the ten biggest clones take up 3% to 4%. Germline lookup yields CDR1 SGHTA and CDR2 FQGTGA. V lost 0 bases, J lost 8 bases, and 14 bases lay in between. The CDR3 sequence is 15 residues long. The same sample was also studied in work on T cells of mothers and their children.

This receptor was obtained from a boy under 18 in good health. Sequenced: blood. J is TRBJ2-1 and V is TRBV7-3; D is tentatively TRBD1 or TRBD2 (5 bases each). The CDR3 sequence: CASSLTGERGHEQFF. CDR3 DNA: TGTGCCAGCAGCTTAACAGGGGAACGGGGCCATGAGCAGTTCTTC.